This entry concerns a single TCR beta chain. There is no known antigen for this receptor. Within one base of it there is no much larger clone, and no base qualities were kept. The intended sense of this specimen's treatment or condition label: oral pan-JAK inhibitor, 5-10 mg twice daily. Lesional scalp punch biopsies and peripheral blood were obtained from alopecia areata patients. PBMCs were separated by density centrifugation and stained for CD3, CD4 and CD8, after which CD4+ and CD8+ T cells were sorted on a FACSAria. The data are from a study of CD8+ T cells in alopecia areata (dated by TCRdb to the late 2010s). Broadly, across the study: Treated patients were enrolled in an open-label pilot trial of oral tofacitinib, 5 to 10 mg twice daily, for moderate-to-severe alopecia areata. Tofacitinib was administered for 6 to 18 months, and 6 months of follow-up off drug were then conducted to assess delayed response and recurrence. Scalp tissue and sorted CD4+ and CD8+ peripheral blood T cells from patchy and totalis/universalis alopecia areata patients and from healthy controls were covered by human TCRbeta sequencing. Disease severity in treated patients was measured with the SALT score, which quantifies the percentage of affected scalp surface area. Tofacitinib-treated patients had biopsies at baseline and at 4 and 24 weeks of treatment, with a later scalp biopsy in several patients. Scalp clonality was compared across normal scalp (n=4), patchy alopecia areata scalp (n=8), and alopecia totalis/universalis scalp (n=8). TCRbeta CDR3 regions were amplified by immunoSEQ multiplex PCR using 35 Vbeta forward and 13 Jbeta reverse primers. In both human patients and the C3H/HeJ mouse model, the study applied high-throughput TCRbeta sequencing to look at T cell clonal expansion in alopecia areata. RNA was obtained with the PAXgene miRNA kit for fixed scalp, the miRNeasy kit for PBMCs, and the RNeasy kit for mouse skin.

General findings and caveats noted by the study authors: Because the treated cohort was small and had just a single nonresponder, larger studies are needed to establish links between baseline CD8+ expansion and response. During tofacitinib treatment, many expanded lesional clones remained in scalp and blood, and this persistence may partly explain relapse after treatment is stopped. Compared with normal scalp, lesional scalp, particularly in alopecia totalis/universalis, had higher clonality and more expanded CD8+ clones, which suggests antigenic drive. Unlike mouse skin, which is dominated by gammadelta T cells, normal human skin has resident alphabeta T cells that are also sequenced, and this complicates analysis of the scalp TCR repertoire. Tofacitinib significantly lowered scalp clonality and the number of expanded CD8+ clones among the top 100 scalp clones. Shared TCR sequences between patients were less evident than in mice, which may be partly attributable to HLA diversity in the patient population.

Library preparation was by the immunoSEQ multiplex PCR assay. RNA was extracted from all samples and reverse transcribed into cDNA as template for TCR sequencing. First-strand cDNA was synthesized using SuperScript III with a 2:1 mix of oligo-dT and random hexamers. A synthetic immune receptor repertoire was used to gauge amplification bias, and whatever bias remained was removed computationally. The paper's processing steps were these. Raw reads were preprocessed for error removal, and CDR3 was defined according to IMGT conventions as running from the conserved cysteine to phenylalanine. Clonality was computed by normalizing Shannon entropy by log2 of the number of productive unique TCRs and subtracting the result from 1. Scalp TCRbeta sequences were cross-referenced with sorted blood CD4 and CD8 repertoires so that the CD4 or CD8 identity of scalp clones could be inferred. TCRdb carries this immuneACCESS record with in-frame sequences only. Its versions omit some clonotypes, under half of them owing to an unresolved V gene in the studies checked, with the rest unexplained. V, J and clone size were drawn from that table, and D and trimming were deduced from the DNA. Present in this sample are around 300,000 clones, around three fifths of which were seen just once. The biggest ten clones account for 0.93% of the sample.

Including the terminal cysteine and phenylalanine, the CDR3 comprises 13 residues. The entry retains the CDR3 DNA only, 39 bases that are in frame from base 1. Germline trimming: 4 bases from V, 4 bases from J; junction bases outside gene matches: 0. CDR1 and CDR2 (SGHTA, FQGNSA) derive from the germline V gene. Here the sequenced sample was CD4+ T cells sorted from blood, taken around week 52, from a patient treated with tofacitinib. The sequence was obtained from a human donor with alopecia areata. The chain is assembled from TRBV7-2 and TRBJ1-2, with 10 bases aligning to TRBD1. CDR3 reads: CASSWTGGYGYTF. The sequence in DNA is TGTGCCAGCAGCTGGACAGGGGGCTATGGCTACACCTTC.